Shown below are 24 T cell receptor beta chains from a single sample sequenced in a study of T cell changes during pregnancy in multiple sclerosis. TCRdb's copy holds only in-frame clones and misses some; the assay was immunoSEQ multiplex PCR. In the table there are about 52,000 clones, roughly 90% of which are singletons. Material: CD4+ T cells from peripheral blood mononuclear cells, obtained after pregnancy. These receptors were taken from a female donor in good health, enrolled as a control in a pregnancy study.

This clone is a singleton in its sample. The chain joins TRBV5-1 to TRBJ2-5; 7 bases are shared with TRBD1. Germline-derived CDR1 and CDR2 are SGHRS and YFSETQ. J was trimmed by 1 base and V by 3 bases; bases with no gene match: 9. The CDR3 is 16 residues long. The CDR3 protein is CASSSQPSGGQETQYF. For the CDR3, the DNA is TGCGCCAGCAGCTCCCAGCCCTCAGGGGGCCAAGAGACCCAGTACTTC. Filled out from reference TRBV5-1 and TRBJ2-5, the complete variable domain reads KAGVTQTPRYLIKTRGQQVTLSCSPISGHRSVSWYQQTPGQGLQFLFEYFSETQRNKGNFPGRFSGRQFSNSRSEMNVSTLELGDSALYLCASSSQPSGGQETQYFGPGTRLLVL.

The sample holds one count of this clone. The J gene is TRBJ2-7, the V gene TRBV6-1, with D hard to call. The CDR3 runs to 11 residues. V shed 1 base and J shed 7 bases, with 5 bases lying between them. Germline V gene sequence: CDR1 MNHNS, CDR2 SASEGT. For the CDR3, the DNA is TGTGCCAGCAGTGAAGAGAGAGAGCAGTACTTC. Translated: CASSEEREQYF.

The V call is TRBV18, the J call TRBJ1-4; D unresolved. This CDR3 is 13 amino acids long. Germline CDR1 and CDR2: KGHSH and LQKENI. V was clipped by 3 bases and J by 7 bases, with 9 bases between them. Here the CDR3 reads CASSPPAGEKLFF. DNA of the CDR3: TGTGCCAGCTCACCCCCAGCAGGTGAAAAACTGTTTTTT.

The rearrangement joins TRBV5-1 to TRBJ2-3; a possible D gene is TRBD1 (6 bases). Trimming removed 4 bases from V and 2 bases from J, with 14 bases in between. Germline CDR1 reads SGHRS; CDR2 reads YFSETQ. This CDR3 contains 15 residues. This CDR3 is CASSPTGTPTDTQYF. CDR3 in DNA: TGCGCCAGCAGCCCAACTGGGACACCCACAGATACGCAGTATTTT.

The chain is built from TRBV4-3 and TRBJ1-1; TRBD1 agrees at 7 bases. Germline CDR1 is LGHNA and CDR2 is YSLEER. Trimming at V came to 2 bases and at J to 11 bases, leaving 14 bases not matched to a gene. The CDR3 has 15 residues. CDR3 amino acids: CASSQPTRRQGEAFF. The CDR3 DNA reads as TGCGCCAGCAGCCAACCCACTAGGCGACAGGGTGAGGCTTTCTTT.

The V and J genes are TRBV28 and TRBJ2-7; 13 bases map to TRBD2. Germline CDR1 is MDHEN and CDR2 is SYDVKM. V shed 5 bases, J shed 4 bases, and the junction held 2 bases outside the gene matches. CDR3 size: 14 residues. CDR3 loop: CASSGGLAGYEQYF. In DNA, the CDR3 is TGTGCCAGCAGTGGGGGACTAGCGGGATACGAGCAGTACTTC.

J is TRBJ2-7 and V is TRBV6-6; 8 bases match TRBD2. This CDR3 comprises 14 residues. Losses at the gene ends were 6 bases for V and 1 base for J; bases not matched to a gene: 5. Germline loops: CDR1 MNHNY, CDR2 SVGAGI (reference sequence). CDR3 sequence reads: CASSHSGVSYEQYF. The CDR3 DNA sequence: TGTGCCAGCAGCCATAGCGGGGTTTCCTACGAGCAGTACTTC.

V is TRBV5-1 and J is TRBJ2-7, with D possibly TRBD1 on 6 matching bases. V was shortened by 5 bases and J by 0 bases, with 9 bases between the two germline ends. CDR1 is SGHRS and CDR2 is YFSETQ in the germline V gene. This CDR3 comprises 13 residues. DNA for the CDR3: TGCGCCAGCAGGACAGGAAACTCCTACGAGCAGTACTTC. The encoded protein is CASRTGNSYEQYF.

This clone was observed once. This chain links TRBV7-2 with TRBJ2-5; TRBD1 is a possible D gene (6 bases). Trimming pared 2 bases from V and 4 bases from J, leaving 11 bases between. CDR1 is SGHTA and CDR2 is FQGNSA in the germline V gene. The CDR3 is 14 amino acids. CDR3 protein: CASSLQGLGETQYF. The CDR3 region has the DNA TGTGCCAGCAGCTTACAGGGGTTGGGAGAGACCCAGTACTTC. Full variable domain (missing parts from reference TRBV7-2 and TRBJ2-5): GAGVSQSPSNKVTEKGKDVELRCDPISGHTALYWYRQSLGQGLEFLIYFQGNSAPDKSGLPSDRFSAERTGGSVSTLTIQRTQQEDSAVYLCASSLQGLGETQYFGPGTRLLVL.

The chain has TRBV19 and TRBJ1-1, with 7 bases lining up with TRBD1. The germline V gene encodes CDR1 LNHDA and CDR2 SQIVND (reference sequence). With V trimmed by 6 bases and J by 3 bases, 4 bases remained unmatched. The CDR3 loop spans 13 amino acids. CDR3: CASRETGYTEAFF. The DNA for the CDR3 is TGTGCCAGTAGGGAGACAGGGTACACTGAAGCTTTCTTT.

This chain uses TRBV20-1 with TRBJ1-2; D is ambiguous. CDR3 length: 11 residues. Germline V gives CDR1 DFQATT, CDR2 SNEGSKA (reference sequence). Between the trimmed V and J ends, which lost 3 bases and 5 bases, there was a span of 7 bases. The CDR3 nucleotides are TGCAGTGCTAGCCCCAGTTATGGCTACACCTTC. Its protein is CSASPSYGYTF.

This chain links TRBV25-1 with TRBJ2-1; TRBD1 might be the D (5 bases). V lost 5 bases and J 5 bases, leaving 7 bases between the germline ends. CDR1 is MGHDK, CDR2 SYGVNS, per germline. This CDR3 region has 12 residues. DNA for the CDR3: TGTGCCAGCAGTAGGGGAAACAATGAGCAGTTCTTC. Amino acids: CASSRGNNEQFF.

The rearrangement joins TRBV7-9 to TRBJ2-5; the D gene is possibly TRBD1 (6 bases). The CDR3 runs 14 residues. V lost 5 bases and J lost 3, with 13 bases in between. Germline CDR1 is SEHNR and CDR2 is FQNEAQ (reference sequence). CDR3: CASSLTRTEETQYF. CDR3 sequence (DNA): TGTGCCAGCAGCCTTACGAGGACAGAAGAGACCCAGTACTTC.

The CDR3 region is CASMSGDYGYTF. The CDR3 DNA is TGTGCCAGCATGTCGGGAGATTATGGCTACACCTTC. The rearrangement uses TRBV2 and TRBJ1-2; D is unclear. There are 12 residues in the CDR3. Germline V gene sequence: CDR1 SNHLY, CDR2 FYNNEI. The V and J ends lost 7 bases and 5 bases respectively, with 11 bases between them.

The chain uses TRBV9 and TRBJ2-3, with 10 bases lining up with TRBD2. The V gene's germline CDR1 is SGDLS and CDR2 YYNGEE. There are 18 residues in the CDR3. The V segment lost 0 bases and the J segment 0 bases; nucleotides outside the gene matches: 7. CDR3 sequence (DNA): TGTGCCAGCAGCGTAGGTCCAGCGGGGGGGCTTAGCACAGATACGCAGTATTTT. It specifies CASSVGPAGGLSTDTQYF.

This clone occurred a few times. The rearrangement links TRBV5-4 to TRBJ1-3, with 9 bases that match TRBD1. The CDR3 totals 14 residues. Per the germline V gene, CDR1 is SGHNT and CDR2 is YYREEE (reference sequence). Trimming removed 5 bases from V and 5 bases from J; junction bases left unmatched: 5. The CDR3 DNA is TGTGCCAGCAGTTCCGGGACAGGGAGAAACACCATATATTTT. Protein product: CASSSGTGRNTIYF.

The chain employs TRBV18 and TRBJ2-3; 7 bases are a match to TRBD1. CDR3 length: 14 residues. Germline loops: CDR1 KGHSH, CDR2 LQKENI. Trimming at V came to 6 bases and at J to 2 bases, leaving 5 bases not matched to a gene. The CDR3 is CASSWDSITDTQYF. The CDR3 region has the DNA TGTGCCAGCTCCTGGGACAGCATCACAGATACGCAGTATTTT. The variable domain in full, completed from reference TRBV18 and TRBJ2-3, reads NAGVMQNPRHLVRRRGQEARLRCSPMKGHSHVYWYRQLPEEGLKFMVYLQKENIIDESGMPKERFSAEFPKEGPSILRIQQVVRGDSAAYFCASSWDSITDTQYFGPGTRLTVL.

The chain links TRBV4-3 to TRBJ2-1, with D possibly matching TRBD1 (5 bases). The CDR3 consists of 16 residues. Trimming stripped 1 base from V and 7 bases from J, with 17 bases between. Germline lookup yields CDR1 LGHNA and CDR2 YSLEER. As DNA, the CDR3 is TGCGCCAGCAGCCAAGCATGGTCAGCCCCAGGGAATGAGCAGTTCTTC. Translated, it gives CASSQAWSAPGNEQFF.

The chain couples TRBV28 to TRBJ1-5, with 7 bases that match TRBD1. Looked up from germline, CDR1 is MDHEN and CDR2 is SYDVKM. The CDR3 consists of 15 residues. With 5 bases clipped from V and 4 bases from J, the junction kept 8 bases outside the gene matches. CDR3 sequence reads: CASSLPRGVNQPQHF. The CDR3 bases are TGTGCCAGCAGTCTCCCCAGGGGGGTGAATCAGCCCCAGCATTTT.

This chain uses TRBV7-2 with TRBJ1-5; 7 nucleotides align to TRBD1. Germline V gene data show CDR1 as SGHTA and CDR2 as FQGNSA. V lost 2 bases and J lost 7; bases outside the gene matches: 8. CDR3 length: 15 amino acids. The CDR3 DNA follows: TGTGCCAGCAGCTTAAATTCGGCAGGGGGGCAGCCCCAGCATTTT. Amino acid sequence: CASSLNSAGGQPQHF.

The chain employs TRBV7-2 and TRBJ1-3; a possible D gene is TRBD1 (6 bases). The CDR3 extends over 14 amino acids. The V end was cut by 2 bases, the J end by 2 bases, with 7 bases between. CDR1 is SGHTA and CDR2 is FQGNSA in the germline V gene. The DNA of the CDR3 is TGTGCCAGCAGCTTACAGGGGCCTGGAAACACCATATATTTT. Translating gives CASSLQGPGNTIYF.

The CDR3 region is CAWKYELVGGSPLHF. CDR3 nucleotide sequence: TGTGCCTGGAAGTACGAATTGGTAGGAGGGTCACCCCTCCACTTT. The chain joins TRBV30 to TRBJ1-6, with D unresolved. In germline, CDR1 is GTSNPN, CDR2 SVGIG (reference sequence). This CDR3 is 15 amino acids long. Trimming removed 4 bases from V and 10 bases from J, with 20 bases in between.

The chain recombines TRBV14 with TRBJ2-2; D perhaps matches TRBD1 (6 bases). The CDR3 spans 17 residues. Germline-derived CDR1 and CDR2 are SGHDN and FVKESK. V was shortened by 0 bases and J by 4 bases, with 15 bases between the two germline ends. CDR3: CASSQDLYRASTGELFF. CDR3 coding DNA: TGTGCCAGCAGCCAAGACTTGTACAGGGCCAGCACCGGGGAGCTGTTTTTT.

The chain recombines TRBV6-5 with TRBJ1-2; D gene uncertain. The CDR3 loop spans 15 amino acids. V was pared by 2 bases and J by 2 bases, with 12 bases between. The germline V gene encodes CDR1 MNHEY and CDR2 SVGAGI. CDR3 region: CASSYDGNINYGYTF. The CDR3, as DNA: TGTGCCAGCAGTTACGATGGTAACATAAACTATGGCTACACCTTC.